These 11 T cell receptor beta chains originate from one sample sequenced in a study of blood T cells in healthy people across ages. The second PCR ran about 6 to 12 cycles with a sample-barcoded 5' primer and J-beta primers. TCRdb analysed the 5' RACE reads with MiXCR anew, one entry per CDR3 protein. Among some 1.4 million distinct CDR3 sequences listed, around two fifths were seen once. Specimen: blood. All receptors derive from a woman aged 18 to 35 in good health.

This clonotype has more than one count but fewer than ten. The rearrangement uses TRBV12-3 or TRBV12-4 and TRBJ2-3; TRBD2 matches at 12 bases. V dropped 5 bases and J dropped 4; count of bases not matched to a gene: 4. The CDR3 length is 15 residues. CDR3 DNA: TGTGCCAGCAGTATCGGACTAGCGGGACCAGATACGCAGTATTTT. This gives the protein CASSIGLAGPDTQYF.

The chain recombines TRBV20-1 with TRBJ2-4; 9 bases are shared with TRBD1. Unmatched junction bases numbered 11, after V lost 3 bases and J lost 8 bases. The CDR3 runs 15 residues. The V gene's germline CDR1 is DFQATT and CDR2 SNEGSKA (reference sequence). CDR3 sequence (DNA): TGCAGTGCTAGGAACCCAAGGACAGGGGAGGACATTCAGTACTTC. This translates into CSARNPRTGEDIQYF.

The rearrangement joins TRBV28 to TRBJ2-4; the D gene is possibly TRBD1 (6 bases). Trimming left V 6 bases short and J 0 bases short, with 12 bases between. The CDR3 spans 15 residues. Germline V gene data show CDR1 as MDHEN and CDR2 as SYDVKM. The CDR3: CASSKYRVAKNIQYF. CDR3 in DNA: TGTGCCAGCAGCAAATACAGGGTAGCCAAAAACATTCAGTACTTC. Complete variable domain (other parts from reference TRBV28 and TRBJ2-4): DVKVTQSSRYLVKRTGEKVFLECVQDMDHENMFWYRQDPGLGLRLIYFSYDVKMKEKGDIPEGYSVSREKKERFSLILESASTNQTSMYLCASSKYRVAKNIQYFGAGTRLSVL.

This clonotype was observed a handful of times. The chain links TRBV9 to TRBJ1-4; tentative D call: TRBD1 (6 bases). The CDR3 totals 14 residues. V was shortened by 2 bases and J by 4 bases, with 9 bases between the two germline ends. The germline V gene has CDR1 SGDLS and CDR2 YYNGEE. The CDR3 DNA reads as TGTGCCAGCAGCGTTTCACAGGGTAATGAAAAACTGTTTTTT. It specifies CASSVSQGNEKLFF.

The CDR3: CATSDPGSMNYGYTF. For the CDR3, the DNA is TGTGCCACCAGTGATCCAGGGTCGATGAACTATGGCTACACCTTC. The J gene is TRBJ1-2, the V gene TRBV24-1; the D gene is possibly TRBD1 (5 bases). V was clipped by 3 bases and J by 2 bases, with 12 bases between them. Germline-derived CDR1 and CDR2 are KGHDR and SFDVKD. The CDR3 is made up of 15 amino acids.

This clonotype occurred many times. In nucleotides, the CDR3 is TGCAGTGCCCCGACTAGCGGGGCGAGAGGAGATACGCAGTATTTT. Translating it yields CSAPTSGARGDTQYF. This sequence joins TRBV20-1 and TRBJ2-3; 11 nucleotides line up with TRBD2. Per the germline V gene, CDR1 is DFQATT and CDR2 is SNEGSKA (reference sequence). Germline trimming cut 6 bases from V and 5 bases from J; bases unmatched to any gene: 10. The CDR3 sequence is 15 residues long.

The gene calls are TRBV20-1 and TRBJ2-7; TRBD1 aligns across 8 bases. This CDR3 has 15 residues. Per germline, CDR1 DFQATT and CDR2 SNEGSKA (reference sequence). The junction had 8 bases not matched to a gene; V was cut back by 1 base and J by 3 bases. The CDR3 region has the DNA TGCAGTGCTAGAGTGGACGGGACAGGCGGCTACGAGCAGTACTTC. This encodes CSARVDGTGGYEQYF.

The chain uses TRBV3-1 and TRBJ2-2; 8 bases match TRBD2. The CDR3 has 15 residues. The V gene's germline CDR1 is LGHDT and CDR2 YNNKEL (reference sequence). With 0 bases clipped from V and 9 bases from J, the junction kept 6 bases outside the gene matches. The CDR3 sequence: CASSQDPGGGWELFF. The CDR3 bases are TGTGCCAGCAGCCAAGATCCGGGGGGGGGATGGGAGCTGTTTTTT.

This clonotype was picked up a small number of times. The CDR3 nucleotides read TGTGCCAGCAGCCCCCGGACAGAACACAGCTCCTACGAGCAGTACTTC. As protein: CASSPRTEHSSYEQYF. The rearrangement links TRBV5-4 to TRBJ2-7; possible D gene TRBD1, 6 bases. Germline CDR1 SGHNT, CDR2 YYREEE (reference sequence). With 4 bases removed from V and 0 bases from J, the gap between germline ends came to 17 bases. This CDR3 is 16 amino acids long.

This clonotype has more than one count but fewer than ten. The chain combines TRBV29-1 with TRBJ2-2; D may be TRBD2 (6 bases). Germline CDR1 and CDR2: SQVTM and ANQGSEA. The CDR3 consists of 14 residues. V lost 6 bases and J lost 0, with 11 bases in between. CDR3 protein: CSVRGGANTGELFF. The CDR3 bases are TGCAGCGTACGCGGCGGGGCGAACACCGGGGAGCTGTTTTTT.

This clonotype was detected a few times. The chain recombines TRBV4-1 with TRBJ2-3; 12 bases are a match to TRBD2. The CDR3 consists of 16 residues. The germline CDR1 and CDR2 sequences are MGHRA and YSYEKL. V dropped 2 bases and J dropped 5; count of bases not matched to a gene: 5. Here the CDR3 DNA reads TGCGCCAGCAGCCAATATCCTAGCGGGGGGGAAGATACGCAGTATTTT. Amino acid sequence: CASSQYPSGGEDTQYF.